Detailed here is one T cell receptor beta chain. This entry belongs to a study of T cells after yellow fever vaccination. TCRdb called the 5' RACE reads again in MiXCR, with one record for every CDR3 protein. This sample has 500,000 to 650,000 distinct CDR3 sequences; about a sixth occur once, and the top ten carry around 16%. The source is a young man who received the YFV17D yellow fever vaccine. The source material was PBMCs, sampled 5 to 6 days after the first yellow fever vaccination.

This CDR3 is CASSPGRRGLKFLSGANVLTF. The CDR3 coding sequence is TGTGCCAGCAGTCCTGGGAGGAGGGGGCTGAAATTCCTCTCTGGGGCCAACGTCCTGACTTTC. The chain combines TRBV6-2 or TRBV6-3 with TRBJ2-6; TRBD1 is a possible D gene (7 bases). CDR1 MNHEY and CDR2 SVGEGT come from the germline V gene. The CDR3 runs 21 residues. V dropped 5 bases and J dropped 0 bases, with 26 bases sitting between them.